These 8 T cell receptor beta chains share one sample of origin, sequenced in a study of CD8+CD57+ T cells in acquired aplastic anemia. Patients included in sequencing had previously demonstrated CD8+CD57+ cell expansion by flow cytometry. The TCR beta profiling, which covered VDJ combination and CDR3 sequence, was carried out using genomic DNA as the template. TCRdb reprocessed the reads with MiXCR, giving one entry per CDR3 protein. The sample lists around 200,000 distinct CDR3 sequences; roughly two thirds were seen once. Sequencing was carried out using sorted CD4+, CD8+, or CD8+CD57+ T cells (not recorded which) from PBMCs. These receptors originate from a human donor with aplastic anemia.

This rearrangement joins TRBV2 to TRBJ2-6, with D maybe TRBD1 (6 bases). Deletions cut 9 bases from V and 1 base from J, with 10 bases between. CDR3 size: 14 residues. Germline V lookup: CDR1 SNHLY, CDR2 FYNNEI. The CDR3 reads CARRDTSGANVLTF. As DNA, the CDR3 is TGTGCCAGACGGGACACGTCTGGGGCCAACGTCCTGACTTTC. Complete variable domain (other parts from reference TRBV2 and TRBJ2-6): EPEVTQTPSHQVTQMGQEVILRCVPISNHLYFYWYRQILGQKVEFLVSFYNNEISEKSEIFDDQFSVERPDGSNFTLKIRSTKLEDSAMYFCARRDTSGANVLTFGAGSRLTVL.

This rearrangement joins TRBV2 to TRBJ2-3, with D unclear. Germline V CDR1 and CDR2: SNHLY, FYNNEI. V lost 4 bases, J lost 2 bases, and 7 bases lay in between. The CDR3 runs 13 residues. CDR3 nucleotides: TGTGCCAGCAGTGTAACGGTCACAGATACGCAGTATTTT. It encodes CASSVTVTDTQYF.

This clonotype was recorded only once. V and J are TRBV9 and TRBJ2-7; D unresolved. The CDR3 is 13 residues long. V lost 7 bases to trimming and J lost 6 bases, with 17 bases between them. The V gene's germline CDR1 is SGDLS and CDR2 YYNGEE. The CDR3 loop reads CASAQLGGGEQYF. CDR3 coding DNA: TGTGCCAGCGCCCAATTGGGTGGCGGCGAGCAGTACTTC. The entire variable domain, with the rest obtained from reference TRBV9 and TRBJ2-7, is as follows: DSGVTQTPKHLITATGQRVTLRCSPRSGDLSVYWYQQSLDQGLQFLIQYYNGEERAKGNILERFSAQQFPDLHSELNLSSLELGDSALYFCASAQLGGGEQYFGPGTRLTVT.

The chain carries TRBV20-1 and TRBJ2-7; D tentatively fits TRBD1 or TRBD2 (5 bases each). The V gene lost 0 bases and the J gene lost 4 bases, with 10 bases spanning the gap. This CDR3 comprises 13 residues. CDR1 is DFQATT and CDR2 is SNEGSKA in the germline V gene (reference sequence). The CDR3 spells CSARDLGEYEQYF. The DNA of the CDR3 is TGCAGTGCTAGAGATCTGGGGGAGTACGAGCAGTACTTC.

This clonotype showed up just once. V and J are TRBV6-6 and TRBJ2-7; D gene ambiguous. The CDR3 sequence is 14 residues long. The V and J ends lost 7 bases and 2 bases respectively, with 15 bases between them. Per the germline V gene, CDR1 is MNHNY and CDR2 is SVGAGI (reference sequence). The CDR3 loop is CASKRIREPYEQYF. The CDR3 nucleotides are TGTGCCAGCAAACGGATTAGGGAACCCTACGAGCAGTACTTC.

The V and J genes are TRBV7-2 and TRBJ2-3, with D perhaps matching TRBD1 or TRBD2 (5 bases each). The CDR3 consists of 15 residues. V was cut by 0 bases and J by 6 bases, with 13 bases left in between. Per the germline V gene, CDR1 is SGHTA and CDR2 is FQGNSA. CDR3 bases: TGTGCCAGCAGCTTAGCGGGGACCTCCTTTGATACGCAGTATTTT. Its protein product is CASSLAGTSFDTQYF.

This clonotype was seen a few times. This rearrangement joins TRBV25-1 to TRBJ1-1; TRBD1 matches at 7 bases. V was clipped by 3 bases and J by 2 bases; unmatched bases: 3. The CDR3 contains 14 residues. Germline CDR1 and CDR2: MGHDK and SYGVNS. As DNA, the CDR3 is TGTGCCAGCAGTGATTCAGGGGGTAACACTGAAGCTTTCTTT. Amino acids: CASSDSGGNTEAFF. The full variable domain, with the rest looked up from reference TRBV25-1 and TRBJ1-1, is EADIYQTPRYLVIGTGKKITLECSQTMGHDKMYWYQQDPGMELHLIHYSYGVNSTEKGDLSSESTVSRIRTEHFPLTLESARPSHTSQYLCASSDSGGNTEAFFGQGTRLTVV.

V is TRBV9 and J is TRBJ2-2; TRBD2 aligns across 8 bases. Germline V CDR1 and CDR2: SGDLS, YYNGEE. J lost 6 bases, V lost 5 bases, and 6 bases had no gene match. CDR3 size: 14 residues. The CDR3 is CASSGSGDPGELFF. CDR3 sequence (DNA): TGTGCCAGCAGTGGTAGCGGGGACCCCGGGGAGCTGTTTTTT.